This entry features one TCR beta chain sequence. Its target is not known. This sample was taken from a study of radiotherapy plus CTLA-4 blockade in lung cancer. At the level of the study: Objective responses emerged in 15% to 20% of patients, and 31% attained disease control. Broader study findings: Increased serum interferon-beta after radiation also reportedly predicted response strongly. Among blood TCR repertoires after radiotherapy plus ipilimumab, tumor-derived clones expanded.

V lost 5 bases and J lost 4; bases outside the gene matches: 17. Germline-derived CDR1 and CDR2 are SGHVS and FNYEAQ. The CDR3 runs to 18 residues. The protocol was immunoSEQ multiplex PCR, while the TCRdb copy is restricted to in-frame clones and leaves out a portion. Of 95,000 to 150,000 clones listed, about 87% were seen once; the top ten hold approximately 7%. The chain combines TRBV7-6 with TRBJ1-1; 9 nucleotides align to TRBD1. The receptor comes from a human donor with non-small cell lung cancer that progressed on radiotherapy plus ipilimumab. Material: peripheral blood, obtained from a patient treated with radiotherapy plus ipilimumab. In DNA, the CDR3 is TGTGCCAGCAGCGGCTCTGGCCGGGACAGGGCGGGGGGCACTGAAGCTTTCTTT. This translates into CASSGSGRDRAGGTEAFF.